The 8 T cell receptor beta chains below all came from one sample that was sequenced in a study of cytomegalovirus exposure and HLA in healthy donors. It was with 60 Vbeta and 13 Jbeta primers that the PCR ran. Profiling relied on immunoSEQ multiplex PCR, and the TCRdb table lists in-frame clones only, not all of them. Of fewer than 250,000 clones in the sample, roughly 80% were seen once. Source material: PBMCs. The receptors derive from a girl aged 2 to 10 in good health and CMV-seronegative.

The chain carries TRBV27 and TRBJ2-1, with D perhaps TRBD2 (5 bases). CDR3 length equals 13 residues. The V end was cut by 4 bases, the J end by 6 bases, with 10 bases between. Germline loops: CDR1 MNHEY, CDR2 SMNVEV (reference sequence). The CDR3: CASSSNGVNEQFF. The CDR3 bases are TGTGCCAGCAGTTCCAACGGGGTCAATGAGCAGTTCTTC.

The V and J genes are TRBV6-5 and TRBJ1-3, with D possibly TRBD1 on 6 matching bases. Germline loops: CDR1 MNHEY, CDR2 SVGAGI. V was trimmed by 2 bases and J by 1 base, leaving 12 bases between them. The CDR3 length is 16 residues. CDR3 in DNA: TGTGCCAGCAGTTACGGTACAGGGACATCTGGAAACACCATATATTTT. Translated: CASSYGTGTSGNTIYF.

In DNA form, the CDR3 reads TGCGCCAGCAGGGGGACTTCCTTGGGCACAGATACGCAGTATTTT. It is translated as CASRGTSLGTDTQYF. The rearrangement joins TRBV5-1 to TRBJ2-3; D might be TRBD2 (6 bases). The CDR3 runs to 15 residues. Trimming pared 5 bases from V and 1 base from J, leaving 14 bases between. Germline values: CDR1 SGHRS, CDR2 YFSETQ.

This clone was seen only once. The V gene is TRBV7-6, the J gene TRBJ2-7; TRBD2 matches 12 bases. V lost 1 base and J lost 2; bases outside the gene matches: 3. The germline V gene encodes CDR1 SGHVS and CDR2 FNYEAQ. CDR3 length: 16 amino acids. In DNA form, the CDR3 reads TGTGCCAGCAGCTTAGGGCTAGCGGGGGGGGCCTACGAGCAGTACTTC. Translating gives CASSLGLAGGAYEQYF.

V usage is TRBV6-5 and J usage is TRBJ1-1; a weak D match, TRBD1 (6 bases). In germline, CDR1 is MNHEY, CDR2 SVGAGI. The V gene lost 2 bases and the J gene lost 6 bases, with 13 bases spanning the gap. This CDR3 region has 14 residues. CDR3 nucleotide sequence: TGTGCCAGCAGTTACGCTTACAGGGCCCCTGAAGCTTTCTTT. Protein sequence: CASSYAYRAPEAFF.

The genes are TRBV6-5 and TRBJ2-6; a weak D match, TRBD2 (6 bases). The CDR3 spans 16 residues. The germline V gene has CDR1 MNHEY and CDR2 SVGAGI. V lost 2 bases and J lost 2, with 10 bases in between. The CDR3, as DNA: TGTGCCAGCAGTTACGGGCGGGGCCCTGGGGCCAACGTCCTGACTTTC. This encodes CASSYGRGPGANVLTF.

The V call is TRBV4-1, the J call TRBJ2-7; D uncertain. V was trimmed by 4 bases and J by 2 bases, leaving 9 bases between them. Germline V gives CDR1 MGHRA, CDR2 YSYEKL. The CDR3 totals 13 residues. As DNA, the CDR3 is TGCGCCAGCAGCCCACTACCAACCTACGAGCAGTACTTC. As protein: CASSPLPTYEQYF.

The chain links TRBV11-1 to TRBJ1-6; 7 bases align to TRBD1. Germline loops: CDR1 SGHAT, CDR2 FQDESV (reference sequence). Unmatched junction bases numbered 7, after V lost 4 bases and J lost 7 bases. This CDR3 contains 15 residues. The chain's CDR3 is CASSWTRDRNSPLHF. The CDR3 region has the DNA TGTGCCAGCAGCTGGACTCGGGACAGAAATTCACCCCTCCACTTT.